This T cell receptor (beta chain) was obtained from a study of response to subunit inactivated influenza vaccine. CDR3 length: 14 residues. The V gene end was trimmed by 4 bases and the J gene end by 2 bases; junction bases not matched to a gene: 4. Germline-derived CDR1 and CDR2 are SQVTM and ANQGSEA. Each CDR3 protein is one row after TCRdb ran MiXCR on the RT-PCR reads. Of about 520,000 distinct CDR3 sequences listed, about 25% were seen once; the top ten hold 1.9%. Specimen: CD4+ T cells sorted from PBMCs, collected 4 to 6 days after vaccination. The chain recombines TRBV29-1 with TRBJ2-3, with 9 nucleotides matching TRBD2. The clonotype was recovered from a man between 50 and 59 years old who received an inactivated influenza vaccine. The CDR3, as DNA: TGCAGCGTTGCACTAGCGGGCTTCACAGATACGCAGTATTTT. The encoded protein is CSVALAGFTDTQYF.